This TCR beta chain was identified during a study of blood T cells in healthy people across ages. As for the study in general: About one barcoded beta molecule was captured per two T cells (by template switching).

For the second PCR, which ran for about 6 to 11 cycles, a sample-barcoded 5' primer and a J-beta primer mix were used. Using its own MiXCR run on the 5' RACE reads, TCRdb lists one record per CDR3 protein. Among 1.5 million to 2 million distinct CDR3 sequences listed, 40% to 55% were seen once. This clonotype was seen repeatedly, ten times or more. Its specificity is not known. Germline CDR1 and CDR2: MDHEN and SYDVKM. Trimming removed 7 bases from V and 5 bases from J, with 8 bases in between. The CDR3 totals 11 residues. Donors were systemically healthy Caucasian individuals from Russia aged roughly 6 to 100 years. Total RNA, at least 5.5 micrograms per sample, was extracted from PBMCs. Study-wide findings and caveats: Both naive CD4+ cell counts and diversity were greater in long-lived donors than in aged donors.

The chain carries TRBV28 and TRBJ2-5; no definite D call. This receptor was taken from a woman between 40 and 50 years old in good health. The sequencing input was blood. CDR3 bases: TGTGCCAGCACCTTCGGGGAGACCCAGTACTTC. This gives the protein CASTFGETQYF.